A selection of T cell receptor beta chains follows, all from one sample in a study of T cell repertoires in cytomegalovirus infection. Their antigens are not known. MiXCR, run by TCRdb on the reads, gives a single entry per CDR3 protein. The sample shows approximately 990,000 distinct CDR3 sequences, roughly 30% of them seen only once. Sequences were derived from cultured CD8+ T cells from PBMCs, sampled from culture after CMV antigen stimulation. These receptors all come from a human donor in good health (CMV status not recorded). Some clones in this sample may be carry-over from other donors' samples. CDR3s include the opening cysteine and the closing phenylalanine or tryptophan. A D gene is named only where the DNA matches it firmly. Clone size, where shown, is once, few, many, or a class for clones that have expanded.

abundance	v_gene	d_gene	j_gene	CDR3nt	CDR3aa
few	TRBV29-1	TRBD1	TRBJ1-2	TGCAGCGTATTGGGACAGGGGACGATAAGCTATGGCTACACCTTC	CSVLGQGTISYGYTF
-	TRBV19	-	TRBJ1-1	TGTGCCAGTAGTATAGAAACAGGGCTTGAAGCTTTCTTT	CASSIETGLEAFF
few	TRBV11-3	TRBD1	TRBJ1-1	TGTGCCAGCAGCAACACAGGGGTCTTAGGAGCTTTCTTT	CASSNTGVLGAFF
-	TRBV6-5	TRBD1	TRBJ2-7	TGTGCCAGCGGCCGGGGGGACAGGGGGTACGAGCAGTACTTC	CASGRGDRGYEQYF
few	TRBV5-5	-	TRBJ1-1	TGTGCCAGCGGGCCCAAGAACACTGAAGCTTTCTTT	CASGPKNTEAFF
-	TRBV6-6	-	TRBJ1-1	TGTGCCAGCAGTTACCTAACGACTAACACTGAAGCTTTCTTT	CASSYLTTNTEAFF
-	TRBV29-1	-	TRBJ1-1	TGCAGCTATCGGGGGGAGGAATACACTGAAGCTTTCTTT	CSYRGEEYTEAFF
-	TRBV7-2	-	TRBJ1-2	TGTGCCAGCGGCTTAGGGGAGGGGAGCTATGGCTACACCTTC	CASGLGEGSYGYTF
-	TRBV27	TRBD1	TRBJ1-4	TGTGCCAGCAGTTTATCTCCCGGACAGGGGATGTTTTTT	CASSLSPGQGMFF
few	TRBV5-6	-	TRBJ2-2	TGTGCCAGCAGCCCAATGCGGGGGCCGGGCACCGGGGAGCTGTTTTTT	CASSPMRGPGTGELFF
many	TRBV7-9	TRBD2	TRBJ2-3	TGTGCCAGCAGCTTGGGACTAGACGGCACAGATACGCAGTATTTT	CASSLGLDGTDTQYF
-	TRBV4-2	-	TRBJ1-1	TGTGCCAGCAGCCAAGTTCGCAGTGACACTGAAGCTTCCTTT	CASSQVRSDTEASF
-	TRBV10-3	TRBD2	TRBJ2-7	TGTGCCATCAGCCAAGCGGGGGGCTCATACGAGCAGTACTTC	CAISQAGGSYEQYF
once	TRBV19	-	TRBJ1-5	TGTGCCAGTAGTATAGATGGAGGCGGTCAGCCCCAGCATTTT	CASSIDGGGQPQHF
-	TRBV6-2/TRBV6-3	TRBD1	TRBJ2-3	TGTGCCAGCGACGGGTTACAGGGGATTGGGACAGATACGCAGTATTTT	CASDGLQGIGTDTQYF
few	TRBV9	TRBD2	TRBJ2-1	TGTGCCAGCAGCGCACCTAGCGGGGGGCAATACAATGAGCAGTTCTTC	CASSAPSGGQYNEQFF
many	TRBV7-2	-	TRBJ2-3	TGTGCCAGCAGCTTAGCAGGGGGAAGCTCAACGCAGTATTTT	CASSLAGGSSTQYF
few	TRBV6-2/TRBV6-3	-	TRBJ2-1	TGTGCCAGCAGTTATTCACTGGGACCAAACAATGAGCAGTTCTTC	CASSYSLGPNNEQFF
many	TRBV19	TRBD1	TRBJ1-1	TGTGCCAGTAGTATCGCAGGGGGCCACGGAGGTGAAGCTTTCTTT	CASSIAGGHGGEAFF
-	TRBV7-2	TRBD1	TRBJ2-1	TGTGCCAGCAGCTTAGAAGGGACAGGGGGCAGCTCCTACAATGAGCAGTTCTTC	CASSLEGTGGSSYNEQFF
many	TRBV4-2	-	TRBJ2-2	TGTGCCAGCAGCCAGGGCAGGAACACCGGGGAGCTGTTTTTT	CASSQGRNTGELFF
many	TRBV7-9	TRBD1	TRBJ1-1	TGTGCCAGCAGCCGGATTGGACAGGTGAACACTGAAGCTTTCTTT	CASSRIGQVNTEAFF
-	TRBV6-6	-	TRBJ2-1	TGTGCCAGCAGTTACCCGGGCCCCAATGAGCAGTTCTTC	CASSYPGPNEQFF
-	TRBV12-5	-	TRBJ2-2	TGTGCTAGTGGTTTCCTCCCGGAGGGGCTAGGCGGGGAGCTGTTTTTT	CASGFLPEGLGGELFF
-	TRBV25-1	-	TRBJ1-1	TGTGCCAGCAAGGAGGGAACGAACACTGAAGCTTTCTTT	CASKEGTNTEAFF
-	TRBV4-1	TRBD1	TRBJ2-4	TGCGCCAGCAGCCAAACCTACCGGGACAGGGGAGACATTCAGTACTTC	CASSQTYRDRGDIQYF
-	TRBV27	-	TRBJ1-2	TGTGCCAGCAGTTTATATGGGGGTTGGGGCTACACCTTC	CASSLYGGWGYTF
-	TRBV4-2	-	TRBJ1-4	TGTGCCAGCAGCCTAATGGGGTTAGGGCGCCGGGGTAATGAAAAACTGTTTTTT	CASSLMGLGRRGNEKLFF
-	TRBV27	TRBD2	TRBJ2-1	TGTGCCAGCAGTTTCCGGGGGGGGATATACAATGAGCAGTTCTTC	CASSFRGGIYNEQFF
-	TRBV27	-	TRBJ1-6	TGTGCCAGCAGACCCCTGACAGGAGTACATTTGCCCCTCCACTTT	CASRPLTGVHLPLHF
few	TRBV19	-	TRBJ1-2	TGTGCCGGCCGAGTTAACTATGGCTACACCTTC	CAGRVNYGYTF
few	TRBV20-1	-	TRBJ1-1	TGCAGTGCTAGTGCGGGGGCAATGGCTTTCTTT	CSASAGAMAFF
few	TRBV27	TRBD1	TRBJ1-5	TGTGCCAGCAGTATCCAGGGGGGCTCTAATCAGCCCCAGCATTTT	CASSIQGGSNQPQHF
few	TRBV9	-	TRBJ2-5	TGTGCCAGCAGCGTAACCGGGGGCAGCAAAGAGACCCAGTACTTC	CASSVTGGSKETQYF
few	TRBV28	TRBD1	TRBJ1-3	TGTGCCAGCAGCACGATTCCCGAGGGGGCCCCCGGAAACACCATATATTTT	CASSTIPEGAPGNTIYF
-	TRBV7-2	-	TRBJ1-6	TGTGCCAGCAGCTTATACCCAACTGGTAATTCACCCCTCCACTTT	CASSLYPTGNSPLHF
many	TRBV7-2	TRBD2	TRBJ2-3	TGTGCCAGCAGCCTTGGGACTAGCTACCCGACAGATACGCAGTATTTT	CASSLGTSYPTDTQYF
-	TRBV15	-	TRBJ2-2	TGTGCCACCAGCAGGACGAAGGGCCCCGGGGAGCTGTTTTTT	CATSRTKGPGELFF
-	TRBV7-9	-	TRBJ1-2	TGTGCCAGCAGCATGATGAGATCCGCTAGGGACTATGGCTACACCTTC	CASSMMRSARDYGYTF
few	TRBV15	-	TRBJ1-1	TGTGCCACCAGCAGTGCCAGCCCCACTGAAGCTTTCTTT	CATSSASPTEAFF
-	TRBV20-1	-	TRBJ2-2	TGCAGTGCTAGGCCTACGGACAGCAACACCGGGGAGCTGTTTTTT	CSARPTDSNTGELFF
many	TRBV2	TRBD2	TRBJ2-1	TGTGCCAGCAGGGACGTCGCGGGGGGGCCTATCGACAATGAGCAGTTCTTC	CASRDVAGGPIDNEQFF